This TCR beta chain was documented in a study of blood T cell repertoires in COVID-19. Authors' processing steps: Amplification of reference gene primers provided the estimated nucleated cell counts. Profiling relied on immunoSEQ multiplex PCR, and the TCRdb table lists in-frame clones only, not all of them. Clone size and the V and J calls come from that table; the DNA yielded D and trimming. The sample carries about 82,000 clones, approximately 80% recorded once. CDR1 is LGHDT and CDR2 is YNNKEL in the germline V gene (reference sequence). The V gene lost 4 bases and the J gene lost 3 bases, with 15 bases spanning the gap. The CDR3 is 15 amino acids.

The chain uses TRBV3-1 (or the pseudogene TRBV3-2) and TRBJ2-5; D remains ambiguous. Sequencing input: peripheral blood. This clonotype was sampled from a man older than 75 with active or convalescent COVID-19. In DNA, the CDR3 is TGTGCCAGCAGCCGGATGACGACGGAGAAAGAGACCCAGTACTTC. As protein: CASSRMTTEKETQYF.